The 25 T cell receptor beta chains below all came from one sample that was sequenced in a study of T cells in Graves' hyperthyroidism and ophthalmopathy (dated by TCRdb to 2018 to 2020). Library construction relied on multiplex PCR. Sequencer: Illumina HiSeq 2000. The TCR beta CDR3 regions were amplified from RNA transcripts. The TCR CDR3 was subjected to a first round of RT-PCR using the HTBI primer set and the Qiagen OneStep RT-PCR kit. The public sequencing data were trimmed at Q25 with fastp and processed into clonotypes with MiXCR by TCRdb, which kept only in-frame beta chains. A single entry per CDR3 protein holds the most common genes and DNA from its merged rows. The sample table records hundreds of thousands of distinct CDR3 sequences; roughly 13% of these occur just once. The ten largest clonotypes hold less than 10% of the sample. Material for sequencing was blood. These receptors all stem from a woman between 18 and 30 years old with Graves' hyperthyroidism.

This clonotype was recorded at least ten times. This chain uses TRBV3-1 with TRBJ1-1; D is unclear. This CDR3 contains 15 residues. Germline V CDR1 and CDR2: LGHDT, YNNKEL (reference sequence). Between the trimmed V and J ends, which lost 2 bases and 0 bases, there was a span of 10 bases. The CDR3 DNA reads TGTGCCAGCAGCCAATCTCATCCGATGAACACTGAAGCTTTCTTT. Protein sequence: CASSQSHPMNTEAFF.

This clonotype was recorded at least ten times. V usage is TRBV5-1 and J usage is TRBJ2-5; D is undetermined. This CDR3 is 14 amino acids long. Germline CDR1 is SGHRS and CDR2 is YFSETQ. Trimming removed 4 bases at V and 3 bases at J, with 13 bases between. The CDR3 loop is CASSQPAGEETQYF. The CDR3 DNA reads TGCGCCAGCAGCCAGCCCGCAGGCGAAGAGACCCAGTACTTC.

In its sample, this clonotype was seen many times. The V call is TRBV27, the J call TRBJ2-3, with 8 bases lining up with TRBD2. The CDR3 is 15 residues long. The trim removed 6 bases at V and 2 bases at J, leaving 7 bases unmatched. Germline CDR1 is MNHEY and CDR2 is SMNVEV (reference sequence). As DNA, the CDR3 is TGTGCCAGCAGAACAGCGGGGGAGAACACAGATACGCAGTATTTT. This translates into CASRTAGENTDTQYF.

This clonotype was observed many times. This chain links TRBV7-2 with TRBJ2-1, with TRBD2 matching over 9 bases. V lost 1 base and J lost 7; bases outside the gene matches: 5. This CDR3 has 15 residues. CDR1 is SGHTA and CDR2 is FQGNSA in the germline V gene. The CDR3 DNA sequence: TGTGCCAGCAGCTTAGTAGCGGGAGTTCGGAATGAGCAGTTCTTC. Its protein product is CASSLVAGVRNEQFF. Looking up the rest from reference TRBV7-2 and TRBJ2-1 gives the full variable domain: GAGVSQSPSNKVTEKGKDVELRCDPISGHTALYWYRQSLGQGLEFLIYFQGNSAPDKSGLPSDRFSAERTGGSVSTLTIQRTQQEDSAVYLCASSLVAGVRNEQFFGPGTRLTVL.

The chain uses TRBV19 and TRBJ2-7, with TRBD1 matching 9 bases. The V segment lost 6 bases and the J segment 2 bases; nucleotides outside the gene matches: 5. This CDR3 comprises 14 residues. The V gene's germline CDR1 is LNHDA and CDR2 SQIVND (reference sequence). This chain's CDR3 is CASSRGTGTYEQYF. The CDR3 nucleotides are TGTGCCAGTAGCCGGGGGACAGGGACCTACGAGCAGTACTTC.

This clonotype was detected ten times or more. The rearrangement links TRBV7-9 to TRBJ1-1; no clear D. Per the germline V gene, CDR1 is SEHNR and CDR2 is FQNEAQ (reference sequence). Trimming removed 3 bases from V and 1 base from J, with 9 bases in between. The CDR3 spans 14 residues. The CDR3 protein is CASSLLGRNTEAFF. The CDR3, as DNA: TGTGCCAGCAGCTTGTTGGGCAGGAACACTGAAGCTTTCTTT.

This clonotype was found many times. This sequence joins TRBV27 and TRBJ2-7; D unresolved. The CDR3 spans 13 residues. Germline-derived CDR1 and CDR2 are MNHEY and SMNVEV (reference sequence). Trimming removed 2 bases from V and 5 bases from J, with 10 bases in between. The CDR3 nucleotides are TGTGCCAGCAGTTTAGGGGTGAGCCACGAGCAGTACTTC. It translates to CASSLGVSHEQYF.

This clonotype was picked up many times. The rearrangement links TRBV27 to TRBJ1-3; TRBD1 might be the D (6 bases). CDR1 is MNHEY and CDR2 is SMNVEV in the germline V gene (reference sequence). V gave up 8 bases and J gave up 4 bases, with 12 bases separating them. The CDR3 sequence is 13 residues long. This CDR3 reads CASAGALGNTIYF. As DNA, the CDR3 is TGTGCCAGCGCGGGGGCTTTGGGAAACACCATATATTTT.

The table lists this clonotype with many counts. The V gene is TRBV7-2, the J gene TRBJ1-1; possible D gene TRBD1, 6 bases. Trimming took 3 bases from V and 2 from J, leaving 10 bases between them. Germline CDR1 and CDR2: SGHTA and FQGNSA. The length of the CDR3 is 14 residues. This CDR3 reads CASSFIQGNTEAFF. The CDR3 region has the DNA TGTGCCAGCAGCTTTATACAGGGTAACACTGAAGCTTTCTTT.

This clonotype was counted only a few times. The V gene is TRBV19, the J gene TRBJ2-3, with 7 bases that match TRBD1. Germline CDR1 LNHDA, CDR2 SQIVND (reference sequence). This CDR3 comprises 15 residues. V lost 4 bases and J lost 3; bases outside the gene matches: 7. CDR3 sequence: CASSNLRGKTDTQYF. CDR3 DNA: TGTGCCAGTAGTAACCTCAGGGGGAAGACAGATACGCAGTATTTT. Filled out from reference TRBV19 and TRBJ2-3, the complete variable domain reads DGGITQSPKYLFRKEGQNVTLSCEQNLNHDAMYWYRQDPGQGLRLIYYSQIVNDFQKGDIAEGYSVSREKKESFPLTVTSAQKNPTAFYLCASSNLRGKTDTQYFGPGTRLTVL.

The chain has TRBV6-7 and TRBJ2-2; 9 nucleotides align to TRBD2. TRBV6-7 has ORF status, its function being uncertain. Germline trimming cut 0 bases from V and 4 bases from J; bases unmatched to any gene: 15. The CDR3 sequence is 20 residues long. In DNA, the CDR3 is TGTGCCAGCAGTTACTCGATAATAGCGGGAGCTTCTCTGCCCACCGGGGAGCTGTTTTTT. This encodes CASSYSIIAGASLPTGELFF.

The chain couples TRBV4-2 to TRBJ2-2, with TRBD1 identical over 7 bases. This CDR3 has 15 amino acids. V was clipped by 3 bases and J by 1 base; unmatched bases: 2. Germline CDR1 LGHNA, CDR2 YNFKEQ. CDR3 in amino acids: CASSQRTGNTGELFF. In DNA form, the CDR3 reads TGTGCCAGCAGCCAGAGGACAGGGAACACCGGGGAGCTGTTTTTT.

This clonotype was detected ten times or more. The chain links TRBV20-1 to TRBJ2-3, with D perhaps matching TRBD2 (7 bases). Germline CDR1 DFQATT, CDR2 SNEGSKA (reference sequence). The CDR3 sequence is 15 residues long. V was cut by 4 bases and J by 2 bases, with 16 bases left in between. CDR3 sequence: CSAINEGGFTDTQYF. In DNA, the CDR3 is TGCAGTGCTATAAATGAGGGGGGGTTCACAGATACGCAGTATTTT.

The CDR3 coding sequence is TGTGCCAGTAACGGTGGGAGAAGCCAAGAGACCCAGTACTTC. Its translation is CASNGGRSQETQYF. This chain uses TRBV19 with TRBJ2-5, with a tentative D call TRBD2 (5 bases). The germline gives CDR1 LNHDA, CDR2 SQIVND (reference sequence). CDR3 length: 14 amino acids. Trimming stripped 7 bases from V and 1 base from J, with 13 bases between.

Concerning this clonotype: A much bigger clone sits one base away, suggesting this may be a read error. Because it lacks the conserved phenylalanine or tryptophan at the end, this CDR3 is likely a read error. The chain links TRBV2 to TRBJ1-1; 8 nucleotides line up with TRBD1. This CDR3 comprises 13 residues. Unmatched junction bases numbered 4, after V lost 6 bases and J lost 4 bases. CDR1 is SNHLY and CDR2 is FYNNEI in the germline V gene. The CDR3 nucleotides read TGTGCCAGCAGCGGACAGGGTCTCACTGAAGCTTTCCTT. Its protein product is CASSGQGLTEAFL.

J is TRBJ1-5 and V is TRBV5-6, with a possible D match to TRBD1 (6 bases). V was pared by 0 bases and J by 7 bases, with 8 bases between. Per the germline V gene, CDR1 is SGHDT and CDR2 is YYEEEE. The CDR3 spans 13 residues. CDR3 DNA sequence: TGTGCCAGCAGCTTGGAGGGGGAACAGCCCCAGCATTTT. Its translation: CASSLEGEQPQHF.

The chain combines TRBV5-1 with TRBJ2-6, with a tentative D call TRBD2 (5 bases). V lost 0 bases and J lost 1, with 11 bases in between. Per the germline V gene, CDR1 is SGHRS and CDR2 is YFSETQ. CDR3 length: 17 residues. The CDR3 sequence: CASSLGGELSGANVLTF. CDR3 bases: TGCGCCAGCAGCTTGGGTGGGGAGCTATCTGGGGCCAACGTCCTGACTTTC.

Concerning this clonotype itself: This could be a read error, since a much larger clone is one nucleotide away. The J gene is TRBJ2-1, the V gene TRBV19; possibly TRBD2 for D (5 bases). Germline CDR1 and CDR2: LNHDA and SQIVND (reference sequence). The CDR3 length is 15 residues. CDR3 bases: TGTGCCAGTAGTATGGGTGGGAGTCTACGGAATGGGCAGTTCTTC. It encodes CASSMGGSLRNGQFF.

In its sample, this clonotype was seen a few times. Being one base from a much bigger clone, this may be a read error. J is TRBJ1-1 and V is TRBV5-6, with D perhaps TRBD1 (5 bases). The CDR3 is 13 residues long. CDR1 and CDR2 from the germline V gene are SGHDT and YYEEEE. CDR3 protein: CASSPQVDTEASF. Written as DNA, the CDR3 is TGTGCCAGCAGCCCGCAAGTGGACACTGAAGCTTCCTTT.

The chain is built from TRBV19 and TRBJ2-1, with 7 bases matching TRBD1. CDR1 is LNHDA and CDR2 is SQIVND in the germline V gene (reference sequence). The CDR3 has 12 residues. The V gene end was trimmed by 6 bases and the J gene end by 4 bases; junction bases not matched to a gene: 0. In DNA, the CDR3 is TGTGCCAGTAGGGACAGGTACAATGAGCAGTTCTTC. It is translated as CASRDRYNEQFF.

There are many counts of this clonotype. The CDR3 loop is CSVRGGQIFSYEQYF. The CDR3 region has the DNA TGCAGTGTCCGGGGGGGACAAATTTTCTCCTACGAGCAGTACTTC. This chain joins TRBV20-1 and TRBJ2-7; 8 nucleotides line up with TRBD2. CDR3 length: 15 amino acids. The trim removed 7 bases at V and 0 bases at J, leaving 11 bases unmatched. The germline V gene has CDR1 DFQATT and CDR2 SNEGSKA (reference sequence).

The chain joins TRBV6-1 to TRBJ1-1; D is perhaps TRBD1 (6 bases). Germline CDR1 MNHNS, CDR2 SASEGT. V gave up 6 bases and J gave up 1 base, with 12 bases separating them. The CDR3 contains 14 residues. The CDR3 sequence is CASRPWTENTEAFF. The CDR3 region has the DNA TGTGCCAGCAGACCCTGGACAGAGAACACTGAAGCTTTCTTT.

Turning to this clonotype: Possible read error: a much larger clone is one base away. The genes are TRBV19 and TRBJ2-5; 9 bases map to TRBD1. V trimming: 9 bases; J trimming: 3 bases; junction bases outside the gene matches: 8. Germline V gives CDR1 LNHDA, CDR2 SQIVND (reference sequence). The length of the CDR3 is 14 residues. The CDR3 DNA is TGTGCCAGCAATGGACAGGGGTGGGAAGAGACCCAGTACTTC. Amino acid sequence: CASNGQGWEETQYF.

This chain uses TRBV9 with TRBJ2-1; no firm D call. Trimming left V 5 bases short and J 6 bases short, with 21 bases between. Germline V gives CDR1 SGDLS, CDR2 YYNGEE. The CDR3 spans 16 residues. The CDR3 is CASSPATAHPGNEQFF. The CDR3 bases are TGTGCCAGCAGTCCGGCGACGGCGCACCCAGGCAATGAGCAGTTCTTC.

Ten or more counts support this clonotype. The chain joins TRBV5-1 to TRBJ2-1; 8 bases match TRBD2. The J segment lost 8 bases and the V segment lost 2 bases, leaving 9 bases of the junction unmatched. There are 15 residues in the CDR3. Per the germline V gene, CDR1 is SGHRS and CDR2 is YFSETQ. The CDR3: CASSLPGLGSDEQFF. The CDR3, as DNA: TGCGCCAGCAGCTTACCGGGACTAGGGTCCGATGAGCAGTTCTTC.